This TCR beta chain was profiled in a study of blood T cell repertoires in COVID-19. Study at large: Sites across the United States, Italy and Spain contributed samples from acute and convalescent COVID-19. T cells, B-cell-depleted T cells, or PBMCs supplied cDNA or gDNA.

In the authors' workflow: The assay estimated nucleated cells by amplifying reference gene primers. Measured with immunoSEQ multiplex PCR; TCRdb has only the in-frame clones, and not every one. V and J calls plus clone size are reproduced from that table; the DNA served to infer D and trimming. This table holds 130,000 or so clones, roughly 80% found once. Germline V gene sequence: CDR1 SGDLS, CDR2 YYNGEE. Deletions cut 3 bases from V and 4 bases from J, with 13 bases between. This CDR3 has 15 amino acids. The receptor was isolated from a man aged 50-60 years with acute or convalescent COVID-19. Specimen: peripheral blood. The V call is TRBV9, the J call TRBJ1-4; TRBD1 might be the D (5 bases). The CDR3 reads CASSATGRLNEKLFF. The CDR3 DNA follows: TGTGCCAGCAGCGCCACAGGCAGGCTTAATGAAAAACTGTTTTTT.